This TCR beta chain was identified in a study of cytomegalovirus exposure and HLA in healthy donors. Regarding this clone: Its antigen is unknown.

The CDR3 is made up of 14 amino acids. The V gene lost 2 bases and the J gene lost 2 bases, with 8 bases spanning the gap. Germline CDR1 reads SGHNT; CDR2 reads YYREEE (reference sequence). Healthy donors of bone marrow made up the group. Primers included in the PCR were 60 Vbeta and 13 Jbeta primers. The data were produced by immunoSEQ multiplex PCR, yet TCRdb's version contains in-frame clones alone and is incomplete. This table has about 170,000 clones, 65% to 85% appearing once. Study-wide points: Cytomegalovirus association was listed for under 200 TCR beta chains.

The gene calls are TRBV5-4 and TRBJ1-5; D unresolved. The sample was PBMCs. The receptor comes from a woman aged 18-30 years in good health and CMV-seronegative. In DNA form, the CDR3 reads TGTGCCAGCAGCTTTTGGGGAGGCAATCAGCCCCAGCATTTT. Translated: CASSFWGGNQPQHF. Together with reference TRBV5-4 and TRBJ1-5, the CDR3 gives the full variable domain: ETGVTQSPTHLIKTRGQQVTLRCSSQSGHNTVSWYQQALGQGPQFIFQYYREEENGRGNFPPRFSGLQFPNYSSELNVNALELDDSALYLCASSFWGGNQPQHFGDGTRLSIL.